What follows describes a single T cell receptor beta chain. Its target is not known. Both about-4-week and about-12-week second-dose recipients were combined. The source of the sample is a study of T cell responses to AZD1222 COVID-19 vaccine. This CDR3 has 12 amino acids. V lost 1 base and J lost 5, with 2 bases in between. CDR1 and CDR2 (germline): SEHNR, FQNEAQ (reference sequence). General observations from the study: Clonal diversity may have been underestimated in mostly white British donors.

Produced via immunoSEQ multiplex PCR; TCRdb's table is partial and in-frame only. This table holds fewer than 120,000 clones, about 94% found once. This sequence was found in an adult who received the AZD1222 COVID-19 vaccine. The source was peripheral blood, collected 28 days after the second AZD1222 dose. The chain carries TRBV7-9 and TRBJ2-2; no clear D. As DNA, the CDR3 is TGTGCCAGCAGCTTAGAGACCGGGGAGCTGTTTTTT. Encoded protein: CASSLETGELFF.